The text below deals with one TCR beta chain. Its antigen is still unknown. This sample is part of a study of cytomegalovirus exposure and HLA in healthy donors. Study-level findings and limits: Sequencing likely produced, as an artifact, a cluster of highly shared sequence variants.

Amplification used 60 Vbeta primers and 13 Jbeta primers. Per the original methods: Some 80 million unique TCR beta chains, 9 million to 12 million shared, were counted in a later analysis. Assay: immunoSEQ multiplex PCR; the TCRdb copy retains only in-frame clones and omits some. V, J and clone size reflect that table, while D and trimming were determined from the DNA. The sample consists of roughly 80,000 clones, more than 65% of them appearing once. Trimming stripped 4 bases from V and 4 bases from J, with 8 bases between. The CDR3 has 12 residues. Germline lookup yields CDR1 MNHEY and CDR2 SVGAGI.

The V gene is TRBV6-5, the J gene TRBJ2-7, with a weak D call TRBD1 (6 bases). The receptor comes from a woman aged 40 to 55 in good health and CMV-seropositive. Sequencing input: PBMCs. The DNA of the CDR3 is TGTGCCAGCAGTTCTAGGGGGTACGAGCAGTACTTC. Translated, it gives CASSSRGYEQYF.